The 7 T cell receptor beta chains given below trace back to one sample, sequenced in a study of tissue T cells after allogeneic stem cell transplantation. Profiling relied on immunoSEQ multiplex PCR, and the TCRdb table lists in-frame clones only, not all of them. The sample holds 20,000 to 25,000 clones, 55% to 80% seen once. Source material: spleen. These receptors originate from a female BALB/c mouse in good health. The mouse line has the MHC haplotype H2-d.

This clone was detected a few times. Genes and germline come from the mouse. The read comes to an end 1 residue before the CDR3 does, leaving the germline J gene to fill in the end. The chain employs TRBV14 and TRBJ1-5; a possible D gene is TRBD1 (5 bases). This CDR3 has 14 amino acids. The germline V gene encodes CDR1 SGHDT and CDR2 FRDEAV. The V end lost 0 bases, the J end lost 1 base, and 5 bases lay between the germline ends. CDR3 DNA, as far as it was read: TGTGCCAGCAGTTTCTGGGGGAACAACCAGGCTCCGCTT. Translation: CASSFWGNNQAPL. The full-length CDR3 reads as CASSFWGNNQAPLF. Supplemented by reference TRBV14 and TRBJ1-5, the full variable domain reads EAGVTQSPRYAVLQEGQAVSFWCDPISGHDTLYWYQQPRDQGPQLLVYFRDEAVIDNSQLPSDRFSAVRPKGTNSTLKIQSAKQGDTATYLCASSFWGNNQAPLFGEGTRLSVL.

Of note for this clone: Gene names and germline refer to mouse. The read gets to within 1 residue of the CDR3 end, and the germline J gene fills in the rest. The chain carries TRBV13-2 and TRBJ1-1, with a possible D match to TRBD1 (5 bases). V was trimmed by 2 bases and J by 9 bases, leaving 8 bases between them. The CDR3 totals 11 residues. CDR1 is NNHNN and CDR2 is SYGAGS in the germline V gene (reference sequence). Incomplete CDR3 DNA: TGTGCCAGCGGTGAGTGGGGGAAAGTCTTC. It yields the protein CASGEWGKVF. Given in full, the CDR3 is CASGEWGKVFF.

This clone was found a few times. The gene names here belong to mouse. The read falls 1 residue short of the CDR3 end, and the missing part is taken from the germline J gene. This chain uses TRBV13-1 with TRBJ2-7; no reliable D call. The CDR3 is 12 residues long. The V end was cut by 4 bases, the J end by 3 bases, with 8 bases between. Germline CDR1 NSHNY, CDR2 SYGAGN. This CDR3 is CASSSDDYEQYF. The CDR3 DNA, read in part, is TGTGCCAGCAGTTCTGACGACTATGAACAGTAC.

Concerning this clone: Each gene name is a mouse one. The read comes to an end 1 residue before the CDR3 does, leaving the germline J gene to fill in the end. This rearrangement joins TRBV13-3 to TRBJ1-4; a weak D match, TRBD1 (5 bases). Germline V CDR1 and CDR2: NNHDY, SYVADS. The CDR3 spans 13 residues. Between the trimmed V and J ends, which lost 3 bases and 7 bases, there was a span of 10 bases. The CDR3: CASSGDRSERLFF. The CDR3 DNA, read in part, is TGTGCCAGCAGTGGGGACCGGTCCGAAAGATTATTT.

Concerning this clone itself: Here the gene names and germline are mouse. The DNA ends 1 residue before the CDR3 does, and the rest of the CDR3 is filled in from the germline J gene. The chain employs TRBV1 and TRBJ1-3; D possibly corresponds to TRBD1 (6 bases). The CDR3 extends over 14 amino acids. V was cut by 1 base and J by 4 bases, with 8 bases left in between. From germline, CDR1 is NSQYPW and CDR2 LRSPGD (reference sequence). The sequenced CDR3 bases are TGCACCTGCAGTGCAGTCCAGGGGGGAAATACGCTCTAT. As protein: CTCSAVQGGNTLY. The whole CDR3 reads CTCSAVQGGNTLYF.

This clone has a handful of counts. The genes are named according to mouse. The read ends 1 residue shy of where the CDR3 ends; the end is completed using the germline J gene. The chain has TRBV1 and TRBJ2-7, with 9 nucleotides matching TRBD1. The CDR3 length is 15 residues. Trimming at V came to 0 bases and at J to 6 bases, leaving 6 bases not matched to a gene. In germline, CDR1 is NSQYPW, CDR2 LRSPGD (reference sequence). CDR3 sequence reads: CTCSAEEQGALEQYF. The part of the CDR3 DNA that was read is TGCACCTGCAGTGCAGAGGAACAGGGGGCGCTTGAACAGTAC.

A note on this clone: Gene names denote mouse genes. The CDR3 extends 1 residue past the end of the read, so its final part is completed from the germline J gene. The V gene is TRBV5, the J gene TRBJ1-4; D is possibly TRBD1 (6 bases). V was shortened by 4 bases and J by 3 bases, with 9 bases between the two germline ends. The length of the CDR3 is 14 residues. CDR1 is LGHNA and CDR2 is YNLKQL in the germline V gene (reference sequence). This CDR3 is CASSPGGPNERLFF. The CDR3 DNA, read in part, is TGTGCCAGCAGCCCGGGGGGCCCCAACGAAAGATTATTT.